Detailed here is one TCR beta chain. Trimming removed 0 bases from V and 1 base from J, with 11 bases in between. The CDR3 consists of 16 residues. Germline V CDR1 and CDR2: LGHNA, YSLEER. This sample was included in a study of shared clonotypes between healthy human individuals. It was into CD45RA+ naive and CD45RA-negative memory subsets that the CD4+ cells were split. The run depth of the assay was deep. Produced via immunoSEQ multiplex PCR; TCRdb's table is partial and in-frame only. The table lists under 1,100,000 clones, around 74% of them singletons. This clonotype originated in a young man in good health. This chain links TRBV4-3 with TRBJ2-3, with D hard to call. What was sequenced was memory CD4+ T cells sorted from blood. The subset here: CD45RA-negative fraction. CDR3 protein: CASSQDLGYGTDTQYF. The CDR3 DNA reads as TGCGCCAGCAGCCAAGATCTGGGGTACGGCACAGATACGCAGTATTTT.